A selection of T cell receptor beta chains follows, all from one sample in a study of lymphopenia after photon versus proton radiotherapy. Produced via immunoSEQ multiplex PCR; TCRdb's table is partial and in-frame only. The data contain more than 70,000 clones, around 83% of them singletons. The sample consisted of peripheral blood, taken from a patient treated with proton-based radiotherapy. Source of these receptors: a man aged 55 to 69 with pancreatic cancer. Both conserved end residues are part of each CDR3. A D gene is named only where the DNA matches it firmly. Clone sizes are given selectively: once, few, many, or a class where the clone is expanded.

d_gene	abundance	v_gene	j_gene	CDR3aa	CDR3nt
NA	NA	TRBV5-4	TRBJ1-1	CASTGLLTEAFF	TGTGCCAGCACGGGTCTCCTCACTGAAGCTTTCTTT
NA	NA	TRBV28	TRBJ1-3	CASSFGGTIYF	TGTGCCAGCAGTTTCGGGGGCACCATATATTTT
NA	once	TRBV6-1	TRBJ2-3	CASSSRTGTDTQYF	TGTGCCAGCAGTTCAAGGACAGGCACAGATACGCAGTATTTT
NA	NA	TRBV6-6	TRBJ1-5	CASSGNRDQPQHF	TGTGCCAGCAGTGGAAACAGGGACCAGCCCCAGCATTTT
NA	NA	TRBV9	TRBJ1-3	CASSLPRQGSSGNTIYF	TGTGCCAGCAGCTTACCCCGGCAGGGCAGCTCTGGAAACACCATATATTTT
NA	NA	TRBV29-1	TRBJ1-1	CSVDRGQRSTEAFF	TGCAGCGTTGATCGCGGGCAGAGGAGCACTGAAGCTTTCTTT
TRBD2	NA	TRBV5-6	TRBJ2-1	CASAGGSTYNEQFF	TGTGCCTCGGCCGGCGGGAGTACCTACAATGAGCAGTTCTTC
TRBD1	NA	TRBV18	TRBJ2-1	CASSGQDYNEQFF	TGTGCCAGCTCAGGACAGGATTACAATGAGCAGTTCTTC
TRBD2	NA	TRBV27	TRBJ2-7	CASSLSPGLATRARPYEQYF	TGTGCCAGCAGTTTATCGCCCGGACTAGCGACCCGAGCAAGGCCCTACGAGCAGTACTTC
NA	NA	TRBV27	TRBJ2-6	CASSYILPSGANVLTF	TGTGCCAGCAGCTACATCTTGCCTTCTGGGGCCAACGTCCTGACTTTC
NA	NA	TRBV28	TRBJ2-5	CASSLPLGLRRETQYF	TGTGCCAGCAGTTTGCCCCTGGGACTCCGGAGAGAGACCCAGTACTTC
TRBD1	NA	TRBV11-1	TRBJ2-3	CASSPGQGSLTQYF	TGTGCCAGCAGCCCCGGACAGGGTAGCCTTACGCAGTATTTT
TRBD1	NA	TRBV19	TRBJ2-1	CASRTGVGDYNEQFF	TGTGCCAGTAGGACAGGGGTTGGTGACTACAATGAGCAGTTCTTC
NA	NA	TRBV15	TRBJ1-2	CATGDGLYGYTF	TGTGCCACAGGGGACGGACTATATGGCTACACCTTC
NA	NA	TRBV29-1	TRBJ2-7	CSVVLFGAEQYF	TGCAGCGTTGTTCTTTTCGGGGCCGAGCAGTACTTC
TRBD1	NA	TRBV30	TRBJ1-6	CAWRGQGLINSPLHF	TGTGCCTGGAGGGGACAGGGTCTCATCAATTCACCCCTCCACTTT
TRBD1	NA	TRBV15	TRBJ1-1	CATSRPPTGRTEAFF	TGTGCCACCAGCAGGCCCCCGACAGGGCGGACTGAAGCTTTCTTT
TRBD1	NA	TRBV5-5	TRBJ1-2	CASSQTGIGYTF	TGTGCCAGCAGCCAGACAGGGATTGGCTACACCTTC
NA	NA	TRBV7-9	TRBJ2-5	CASSSSHSGEETQYF	TGTGCCAGCAGCTCCAGCCATTCCGGGGAGGAGACCCAGTACTTC
NA	NA	TRBV7-6	TRBJ2-7	CASSLGYSNSYEQYF	TGTGCCAGCAGCTTAGGTTACAGCAATTCCTACGAGCAGTACTTC
TRBD2	NA	TRBV6-6	TRBJ2-1	CASSYPVSGGLNEQFF	TGTGCCAGCAGTTACCCTGTTAGCGGGGGTTTAAATGAGCAGTTCTTC
NA	NA	TRBV5-4	TRBJ2-5	CASSSHREETQYF	TGTGCCAGCAGCTCCCACAGGGAGGAGACCCAGTACTTC
NA	few	TRBV28	TRBJ1-2	CASRGAYGYTF	TGTGCCAGCCGTGGGGCTTATGGCTACACCTTC
TRBD2	NA	TRBV5-4	TRBJ2-7	CASSPPGGRFEEQYF	TGTGCCAGCAGCCCTCCGGGCGGGAGGTTCGAAGAGCAGTACTTC
NA	NA	TRBV28	TRBJ1-4	CASSGYRRELFF	TGTGCCAGCAGTGGATACAGGCGGGAACTGTTTTTT
NA	NA	TRBV5-8	TRBJ2-5	CASSSLPDTPGETQYF	TGTGCCAGCAGCTCTCTCCCCGACACCCCAGGGGAGACCCAGTACTTC
NA	NA	TRBV29-1	TRBJ2-7	CSVEDGPRGEQYF	TGCAGCGTTGAAGATGGGCCCAGGGGCGAGCAGTACTTC
TRBD1	NA	TRBV28	TRBJ1-5	CASRAWTGRNQPQHF	TGTGCCAGCAGAGCATGGACAGGGCGCAATCAGCCCCAGCATTTT
TRBD1	NA	TRBV29-1	TRBJ2-7	CSGKQGWEQYF	TGCAGCGGAAAACAGGGGTGGGAGCAGTACTTC
NA	once	TRBV6-1	TRBJ1-2	CASSETAAYGYTF	TGTGCCAGCAGTGAAACGGCCGCCTATGGCTACACCTTC
NA	NA	TRBV9	TRBJ1-5	CASSRGNNQPQHF	TGTGCCAGCAGTCGGGGGAACAATCAGCCCCAGCATTTT
TRBD1	NA	TRBV7-2	TRBJ2-7	CASSPRGSGQGAWQYF	TGTGCCAGCAGCCCCCGCGGATCGGGACAGGGGGCTTGGCAGTACTTC
TRBD2	once	TRBV4-1	TRBJ2-7	CASSQVSSGSYEQYF	TGCGCCAGCAGCCAAGTTTCTAGCGGTTCCTACGAGCAGTACTTC